The rows below give T cell receptor beta chains drawn from one sample of a study of T cell repertoires in cytomegalovirus infection. Which antigens these TCRs recognize remains unknown. In TCRdb, the reads were re-called with MiXCR into one record per CDR3 protein. The sample includes approximately 260,000 distinct CDR3 sequences, 20% to 25% seen only once; the top ten take roughly a fifth. Here the sequenced sample was cultured PBMCs, taken from culture after CMV antigen stimulation. These receptors all stem from a human donor in good health (CMV status not recorded). Some clones in this sample may be carry-over from other donors' samples. Each CDR3 is given with its conserved first and last residue. Fields, in order: V gene, CDR3 protein.

v_gene: TRBV7-2; CDR3aa: CASSPQLAGGGDEQFF
v_gene: TRBV20-1; CDR3aa: CSAAPPGGNTDTQYF
v_gene: TRBV7-8; CDR3aa: CASIGGVFADTQYF
v_gene: TRBV15; CDR3aa: CANSRDFQGSYEQYF
v_gene: TRBV5-1; CDR3aa: CASSKDAGEQYF
v_gene: TRBV3-1; CDR3aa: CASSQGLPAGYTF
v_gene: TRBV7-2; CDR3aa: CASSLEPYSPLHF
v_gene: TRBV7-6; CDR3aa: CASSPTRVSYEQYF
v_gene: TRBV5-1; CDR3aa: CASSEGTSGHNEQFF
v_gene: TRBV7-2; CDR3aa: CASSLGASGAYEQYF
v_gene: TRBV7-2; CDR3aa: CASSLTSGDFEQYF
v_gene: TRBV2; CDR3aa: CASSGNGKNQPQHF
v_gene: TRBV6-6; CDR3aa: CAGGYTGSTDTQYF
v_gene: TRBV7-9; CDR3aa: CASSPPPLGWSSSEQYF
v_gene: TRBV27; CDR3aa: CASSSLASYEQYF
v_gene: TRBV7-2; CDR3aa: CASSFDSAETQYF
v_gene: TRBV5-6; CDR3aa: CASSLSPFVDLTSNYGYTF
v_gene: TRBV19; CDR3aa: CASSNQASTDTQYF
v_gene: TRBV7-3; CDR3aa: CASSLGGGRYTEAFF
v_gene: TRBV19; CDR3aa: CASSIGEATNSYGYTF
v_gene: TRBV6-6; CDR3aa: CASSQTGGAGELFF
v_gene: TRBV28; CDR3aa: CASSRNRVNTEAFF
v_gene: TRBV4-1; CDR3aa: CASSQDPDTGELFF
v_gene: TRBV19; CDR3aa: CASSIEGSGYGYTF